A single sample gave rise to the 26 T cell receptor beta chains below, sequenced in a study of OX40 agonist ivuxolimab in advanced cancers. Sequencing was performed with immunoSEQ multiplex PCR; in TCRdb, only in-frame clones are kept and a portion is missing. This sample has some 80,000 clones; 70% to 90% occur once, and the top ten carry 0.72%. Sequenced material: CD4+ or CD8+ T cells sorted from blood, taken in a trial of the OX40 agonist ivuxolimab. The receptor set was obtained from an adult with an advanced solid tumor such as melanoma, head and neck, liver or kidney cancer.

The rearrangement uses TRBV7-9 and TRBJ2-5; TRBD1 aligns across 7 bases. The CDR3 sequence is 13 residues long. Germline V gene lookup returns CDR1 SEHNR and CDR2 FQNEAQ (reference sequence). Trimming took 3 bases from V and 4 from J; bases not matched to a gene: 2. CDR3 loop: CASSFRGRETQYF. Written as DNA, the CDR3 is TGTGCCAGCAGCTTTAGGGGGCGAGAGACCCAGTACTTC.

The chain employs TRBV6-1 and TRBJ2-6, with D tentatively TRBD1 (5 bases). This CDR3 is built from 15 residues. Germline lookup yields CDR1 MNHNS and CDR2 SASEGT. V gave up 10 bases and J gave up 1 base, with 14 bases separating them. The CDR3 nucleotides are TGTGCCACAACGCCTCAGGGATCTGGGGCCAACGTCCTGACTTTC. Its translation: CATTPQGSGANVLTF.

This clone was seen a single time. The chain is built from TRBV5-1 and TRBJ1-1, with D possibly being TRBD1 (5 bases). Per germline, CDR1 SGHRS and CDR2 YFSETQ. CDR3 size: 13 residues. The V end was cut by 2 bases, the J end by 1 base, with 6 bases between. CDR3 in DNA: TGCGCCAGCAGCTTCGACAGGAACACTGAAGCTTTCTTT. Amino acid sequence: CASSFDRNTEAFF.

V and J are TRBV19 and TRBJ2-7; 16 nucleotides align to TRBD2. The V gene's germline CDR1 is LNHDA and CDR2 SQIVND (reference sequence). The CDR3 has 18 residues. With V trimmed by 4 bases and J by 2 bases, 8 bases remained unmatched. The CDR3 coding sequence is TGTGCCAGTAGTAGGGGACTAGCGGGAGGGCCGGTGACCTACGAGCAGTACTTC. It translates to CASSRGLAGGPVTYEQYF.

The gene calls are TRBV11-2 and TRBJ1-2, with D unclear. The CDR3 contains 14 residues. The V gene lost 0 bases and the J gene lost 6 bases, with 11 bases spanning the gap. CDR1 and CDR2 (germline): SGHAT, FQNNGV. The CDR3 nucleotides read TGTGCCAGCAGCTTAGATCGGGGAGACGATGGCTACACCTTC. Translating gives CASSLDRGDDGYTF. Using reference TRBV11-2 and TRBJ1-2 for the parts outside the CDR3, the full variable domain is EAGVAQSPRYKIIEKRQSVAFWCNPISGHATLYWYQQILGQGPKLLIQFQNNGVVDDSQLPKDRFSAERLKGVDSTLKIQPAKLEDSAVYLCASSLDRGDDGYTFGSGTRLTVV.

This clone was seen a single time. This rearrangement joins TRBV18 to TRBJ1-2, with 7 nucleotides matching TRBD1. Germline trimming cut 3 bases from V and 3 bases from J; bases unmatched to any gene: 4. Germline CDR1 reads KGHSH; CDR2 reads LQKENI. The CDR3 is 14 amino acids. CDR3 nucleotide sequence: TGTGCCAGCTCACCGACCGGGACAGACTATGGCTACACCTTC. As protein: CASSPTGTDYGYTF.

The chain carries TRBV4-1 and TRBJ2-1, with 7 positions matching TRBD2. Germline loops: CDR1 MGHRA, CDR2 YSYEKL. V was clipped by 1 base and J by 2 bases; unmatched bases: 11. The CDR3 is made up of 18 amino acids. The chain's CDR3 is CASSQVVLRDYTYNEQFF. DNA of the CDR3: TGCGCCAGCAGCCAAGTAGTTCTTCGGGACTACACCTACAATGAGCAGTTCTTC.

This clone appeared a single time. The gene calls are TRBV18 and TRBJ1-5; 7 positions agree with TRBD1. The germline V gene encodes CDR1 KGHSH and CDR2 LQKENI. With V trimmed by 6 bases and J by 3 bases, 5 bases remained unmatched. The CDR3 length is 14 residues. This CDR3 reads CASSLDRANQPQHF. The CDR3 region has the DNA TGTGCCAGCTCCCTTGACAGGGCCAATCAGCCCCAGCATTTT. The full variable domain, rest sourced from reference TRBV18 and TRBJ1-5, is NAGVMQNPRHLVRRRGQEARLRCSPMKGHSHVYWYRQLPEEGLKFMVYLQKENIIDESGMPKERFSAEFPKEGPSILRIQQVVRGDSAAYFCASSLDRANQPQHFGDGTRLSIL.

The chain employs TRBV29-1 and TRBJ1-1; 10 nucleotides agree with TRBD1. CDR1 is SQVTM, CDR2 ANQGSEA, per germline. J was trimmed by 1 base and V by 8 bases; bases with no gene match: 4. The CDR3 is 13 residues long. CDR3 nucleotides: TGCAGCACCTGGGACAGGGGGAACACTGAAGCTTTCTTT. It codes for CSTWDRGNTEAFF. The entire variable domain, with the rest obtained from reference TRBV29-1 and TRBJ1-1, is as follows: SAVISQKPSRDICQRGTSLTIQCQVDSQVTMMFWYRQQPGQSLTLIATANQGSEATYESGFVIDKFPISRPNLTFSTLTVSNMSPEDSSIYLCSTWDRGNTEAFFGQGTRLTVV.

The chain couples TRBV18 to TRBJ1-3; no clear D. The germline CDR1 and CDR2 sequences are KGHSH and LQKENI. CDR3 length equals 17 residues. Trimming took 6 bases from V and 0 from J, leaving 18 bases between them. CDR3 sequence: CASSALAVRSSGNTIYF. The CDR3 DNA is TGTGCCAGCTCCGCCTTGGCTGTGCGTAGCTCTGGAAACACCATATATTTT.

The chain carries TRBV11-2 and TRBJ2-5; possible D gene TRBD1, 6 bases. This CDR3 has 14 amino acids. Germline loops: CDR1 SGHAT, CDR2 FQNNGV. V was trimmed by 5 bases and J by 5 bases, leaving 15 bases between them. For the CDR3, the DNA is TGTGCCAGCAGCGTAACAGGGAATAGGGAGACCCAGTACTTC. Amino acid sequence: CASSVTGNRETQYF.

V and J are TRBV7-2 and TRBJ2-2; 13 nucleotides agree with TRBD2. The germline V gene encodes CDR1 SGHTA and CDR2 FQGNSA. The CDR3 extends over 16 amino acids. The trim removed 4 bases at V and 7 bases at J, leaving 6 bases unmatched. The CDR3 sequence is CASSYRTSGRYGELFF. CDR3 nucleotide sequence: TGTGCCAGCAGCTATCGGACTAGCGGGAGATACGGGGAGCTGTTTTTT.

This sequence joins TRBV7-3 and TRBJ1-5; a weak D match, TRBD1 (5 bases). The CDR3 runs to 15 residues. With 2 bases removed from V and 0 bases from J, the gap between germline ends came to 8 bases. Germline V gene lookup returns CDR1 SGHTA and CDR2 FQGTGA. CDR3 bases: TGTGCCAGCAGCTTAGCAGGGCGTAGCAATCAGCCCCAGCATTTT. Translating it yields CASSLAGRSNQPQHF.

J is TRBJ2-7 and V is TRBV5-1; tentative D call: TRBD1 (6 bases). V lost 5 bases and J 4 bases, leaving 19 bases between the germline ends. Germline lookup yields CDR1 SGHRS and CDR2 YFSETQ. The CDR3 runs to 15 residues. CDR3 sequence: CASSPMTGDGYEQYF. DNA of the CDR3: TGCGCCAGCAGTCCGATGACAGGTGACGGGTACGAGCAGTACTTC.

This chain links TRBV15 with TRBJ1-4; D gene unclear. From germline, CDR1 is LNHNV and CDR2 YYDKDF (reference sequence). This CDR3 is 13 amino acids long. Trimming took off 0 bases at V and 8 bases at J, with 7 bases between the two ends. The DNA of the CDR3 is TGTGCCACCAGCAGAGATGCAGGAGAAAAACTGTTTTTT. As protein: CATSRDAGEKLFF.

The sample holds a few counts of this clone. The genes are TRBV18 and TRBJ2-7; 7 nucleotides agree with TRBD1. CDR1 is KGHSH and CDR2 is LQKENI in the germline V gene. This CDR3 region has 17 residues. V was pared by 2 bases and J by 6 bases, with 16 bases of the junction left unmatched. DNA for the CDR3: TGTGCCAGCTCACCAGATTTAGGGGGCAACACAGGGAGCGAGCAGTACTTC. Its translation is CASSPDLGGNTGSEQYF.

The chain joins TRBV5-1 to TRBJ2-1, with 13 bases identical to TRBD2. The junction had 10 bases not matched to a gene; V was cut back by 0 bases and J by 7 bases. Germline V gives CDR1 SGHRS, CDR2 YFSETQ. The CDR3 sequence is 18 residues long. The CDR3 DNA sequence: TGCGCCAGCAGCTTGGGACTAGCGGGAGGCCTCTCTGGAAATGAGCAGTTCTTC. It yields the protein CASSLGLAGGLSGNEQFF. The whole variable domain, remainder taken from reference TRBV5-1 and TRBJ2-1, is KAGVTQTPRYLIKTRGQQVTLSCSPISGHRSVSWYQQTPGQGLQFLFEYFSETQRNKGNFPGRFSGRQFSNSRSEMNVSTLELGDSALYLCASSLGLAGGLSGNEQFFGPGTRLTVL.

V is TRBV5-4 and J is TRBJ2-3, with a possible D match to TRBD2 (5 bases). V was pared by 3 bases and J by 5 bases, with 19 bases between. The CDR3 loop spans 16 amino acids. The germline V gene encodes CDR1 SGHNT and CDR2 YYREEE (reference sequence). CDR3 in DNA: TGTGCCAGCAGCTCATATCGGGGAGCGTTCATAGATACGCAGTATTTT. As protein: CASSSYRGAFIDTQYF.

This rearrangement joins TRBV28 to TRBJ1-6; D unclear. The V and J ends lost 6 bases and 10 bases respectively, with 10 bases between them. Germline-derived CDR1 and CDR2 are MDHEN and SYDVKM. CDR3 length: 12 amino acids. CDR3 DNA sequence: TGTGCCAGCAGGGGAGGGAACTCACCCCTCCACTTT. As protein: CASRGGNSPLHF.

The chain carries TRBV6-5 and TRBJ2-7; D possibly corresponds to TRBD2 (6 bases). Trimming shortened V by 7 bases and J by 6 bases, and 16 bases separated the two germline ends. CDR3 length equals 13 residues. Germline V gene lookup returns CDR1 MNHEY and CDR2 SVGAGI. The CDR3 region is CASTGRVGGEQYF. The CDR3 DNA follows: TGTGCCAGCACGGGAAGGGTCGGGGGCGAGCAGTACTTC.

Only one count was recorded for this clone. The V call is TRBV5-1, the J call TRBJ2-3, with TRBD2 identical over 8 bases. The germline V gene encodes CDR1 SGHRS and CDR2 YFSETQ. J lost 6 bases, V lost 1 base, and 13 bases had no gene match. The CDR3 runs to 17 residues. CDR3 nucleotide sequence: TGCGCCAGCAGCTTGTTCCTAGCGGGCAAACAGCATGATACGCAGTATTTT. This gives the protein CASSLFLAGKQHDTQYF.

This chain links TRBV4-1 with TRBJ2-6; possibly TRBD1 or TRBD2 for D (5 bases each). The CDR3 is 16 amino acids. CDR1 is MGHRA, CDR2 YSYEKL, per germline. With 4 bases removed from V and 1 base from J, the gap between germline ends came to 11 bases. For the CDR3, the DNA is TGCGCCAGCAGCCGGGGAGAGGGGTCTGGGGCCAACGTCCTGACTTTC. Protein sequence: CASSRGEGSGANVLTF.

V and J are TRBV4-1 and TRBJ1-2, with a possible D match to TRBD1 (6 bases). This CDR3 has 15 residues. V lost 1 base and J lost 1, with 10 bases in between. In germline, CDR1 is MGHRA, CDR2 YSYEKL. The CDR3 loop reads CASSQGTDSNYGYTF. DNA of the CDR3: TGCGCCAGCAGCCAAGGGACGGACAGTAACTATGGCTACACCTTC.

The chain recombines TRBV7-9 with TRBJ1-1; TRBD1 agrees at 7 bases. From germline, CDR1 is SEHNR and CDR2 FQNEAQ (reference sequence). This CDR3 comprises 19 residues. With 0 bases clipped from V and 0 bases from J, the junction kept 13 bases outside the gene matches. CDR3 in amino acids: CASSLALSLRGFLNTEAFF. CDR3 DNA: TGTGCCAGCAGCTTAGCGCTTTCCCTCAGGGGGTTCTTGAACACTGAAGCTTTCTTT.

This clone was seen a single time. The chain uses TRBV28 and TRBJ2-7, with a weak D call TRBD2 (6 bases). This CDR3 contains 16 residues. The germline V gene encodes CDR1 MDHEN and CDR2 SYDVKM. Between the trimmed V and J ends, which lost 2 bases and 4 bases, there was a span of 18 bases. CDR3 region: CASSLRVWREGYEQYF. The CDR3 region has the DNA TGTGCCAGCAGTTTAAGGGTTTGGCGGGAAGGGTACGAGCAGTACTTC.

The V call is TRBV6-6, the J call TRBJ1-4; the D gene is possibly TRBD1 (5 bases). The germline V and J ends were trimmed by 5 bases and 4 bases, with 8 bases remaining between them. This CDR3 contains 13 residues. Germline V CDR1 and CDR2: MNHNY, SVGAGI (reference sequence). In DNA, the CDR3 is TGTGCCAGCAGTGTGACAGTTAATGAAAAACTGTTTTTT. Translating gives CASSVTVNEKLFF.